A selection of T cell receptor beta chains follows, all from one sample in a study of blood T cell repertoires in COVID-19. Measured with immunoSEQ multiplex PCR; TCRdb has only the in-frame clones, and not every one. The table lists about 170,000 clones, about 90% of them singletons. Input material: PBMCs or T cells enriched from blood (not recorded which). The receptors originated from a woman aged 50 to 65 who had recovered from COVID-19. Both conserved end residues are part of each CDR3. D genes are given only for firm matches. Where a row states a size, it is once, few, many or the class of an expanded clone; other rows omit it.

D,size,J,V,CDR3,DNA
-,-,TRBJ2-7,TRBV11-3,CASSLAAGLYEQYF,TGTGCCAGCAGCCTCGCTGCGGGCCTCTACGAGCAGTACTTC
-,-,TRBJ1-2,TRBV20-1,CSASLGGGSGGYTF,TGCAGTGCTAGTCTTGGGGGCGGCTCGGGTGGCTACACCTTC
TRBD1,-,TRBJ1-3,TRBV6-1,CASSETVSGTGVGNTIYF,TGTGCCAGCAGTGAAACGGTATCGGGGACAGGGGTTGGAAACACCATATATTTT
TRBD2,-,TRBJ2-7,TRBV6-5,CASRTKLAGGHEQYF,TGTGCCAGCAGAACGAAGCTAGCGGGAGGGCACGAGCAGTACTTC
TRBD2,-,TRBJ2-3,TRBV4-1,CASSQGGAGYTQYF,TGCGCCAGCAGCCAAGGGGGAGCGGGGTATACGCAGTATTTT
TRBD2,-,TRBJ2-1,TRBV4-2,CASSQDSGTSGKYNEQFF,TGTGCCAGCAGCCAAGATTCAGGGACTAGCGGAAAGTACAATGAGCAGTTCTTC
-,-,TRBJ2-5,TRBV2,CASSVSVLETQYF,TGTGCCAGCAGTGTATCCGTTCTGGAGACCCAGTACTTC
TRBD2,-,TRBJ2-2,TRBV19,CASSKGAGGSTGELFF,TGTGCCAGTAGTAAAGGAGCGGGAGGAAGCACCGGGGAGCTGTTTTTT
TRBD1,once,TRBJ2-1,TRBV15,CATSRGQGYNEQFF,TGTGCCACCAGCAGAGGACAGGGCTACAATGAGCAGTTCTTC
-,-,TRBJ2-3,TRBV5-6,CASSLSADTQYF,TGTGCCAGCAGCTTGTCAGCAGATACGCAGTATTTT
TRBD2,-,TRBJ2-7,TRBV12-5,CASGGTSGSSYEQYF,TGTGCTAGTGGCGGGACTAGCGGGAGCTCCTACGAGCAGTACTTC